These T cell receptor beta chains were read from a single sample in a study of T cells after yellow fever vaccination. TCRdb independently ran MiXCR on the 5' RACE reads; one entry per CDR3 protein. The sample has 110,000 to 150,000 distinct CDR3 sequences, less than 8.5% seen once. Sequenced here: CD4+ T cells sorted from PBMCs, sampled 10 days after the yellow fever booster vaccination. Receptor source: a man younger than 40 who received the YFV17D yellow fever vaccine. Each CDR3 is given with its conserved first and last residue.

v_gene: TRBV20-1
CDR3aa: CSASGRQSSTGELFF

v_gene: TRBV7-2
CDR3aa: CASSRDTYEQYF

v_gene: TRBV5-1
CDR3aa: CASSEQETQYF

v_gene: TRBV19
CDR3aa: CASSETGGRDTQYF

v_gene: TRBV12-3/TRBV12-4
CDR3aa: CACRGTGELFF

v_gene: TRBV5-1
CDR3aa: CASSLASGVTRREQFF

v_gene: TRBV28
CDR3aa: CASSFLGQGVAGELFF

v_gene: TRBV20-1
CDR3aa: CSASKSADTQYF

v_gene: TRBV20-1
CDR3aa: CSGGASDEQFF

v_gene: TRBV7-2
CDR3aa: CASSWRLSAREQYF

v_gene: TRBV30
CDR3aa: CAWKKGPSSYEQYF

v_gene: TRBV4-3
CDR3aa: CASSQERSGNTIYF

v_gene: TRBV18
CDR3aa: CASSPPGASETQYF

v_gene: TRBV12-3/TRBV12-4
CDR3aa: CASSLTGGGTEAFF

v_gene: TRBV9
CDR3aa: CASSAGLAGQNEQFF

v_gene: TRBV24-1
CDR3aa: CATTRTGNTGELFF

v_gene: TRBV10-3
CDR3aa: CATTDSPYEQYF

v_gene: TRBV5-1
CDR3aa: CASSLDSGWDLDEQFF

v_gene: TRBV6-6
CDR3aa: CASKDTGDYSNQPQHF

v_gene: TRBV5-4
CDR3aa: CASSLVSRNEQFF

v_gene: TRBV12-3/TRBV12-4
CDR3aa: CASRPGLFTDTQYF

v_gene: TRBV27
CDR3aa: CASSLSYTSGRAGRYNEQFF

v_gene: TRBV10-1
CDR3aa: CASTVRNMSSYNEQFF

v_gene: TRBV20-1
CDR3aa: CSARGGLAGVYYNEQFF

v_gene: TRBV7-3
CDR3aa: CASSRDRDHEQYF

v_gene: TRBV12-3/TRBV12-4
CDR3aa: CASSRREPPYTGELFF

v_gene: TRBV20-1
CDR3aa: CSARTDRHSYEQYF

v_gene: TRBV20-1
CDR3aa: CSAGTRVYNEQFF

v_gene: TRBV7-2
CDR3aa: CASSRGTPEHEQYF

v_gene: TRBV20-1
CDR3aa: CSANGGNYNEQFF

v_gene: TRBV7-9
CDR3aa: CASSFGDLGEQYF

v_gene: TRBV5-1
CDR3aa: CASSFNRFYEQYF

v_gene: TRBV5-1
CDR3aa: CASSSSSGTIYNEQFF

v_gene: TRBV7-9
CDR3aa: CASSPTPGGGNQPQHF

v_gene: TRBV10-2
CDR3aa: CASRDYSGRASVTQYF

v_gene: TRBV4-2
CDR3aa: CASSSLSSYEQYF

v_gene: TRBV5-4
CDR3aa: CASSFELRTTDTQYF

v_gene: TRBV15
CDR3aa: CATSRDRLREQYF

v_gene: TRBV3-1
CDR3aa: CASSQDLSGIYEQYF

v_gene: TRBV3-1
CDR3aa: CASSRSNQPQHF

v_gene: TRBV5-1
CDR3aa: CASRQGLAGFEQYF